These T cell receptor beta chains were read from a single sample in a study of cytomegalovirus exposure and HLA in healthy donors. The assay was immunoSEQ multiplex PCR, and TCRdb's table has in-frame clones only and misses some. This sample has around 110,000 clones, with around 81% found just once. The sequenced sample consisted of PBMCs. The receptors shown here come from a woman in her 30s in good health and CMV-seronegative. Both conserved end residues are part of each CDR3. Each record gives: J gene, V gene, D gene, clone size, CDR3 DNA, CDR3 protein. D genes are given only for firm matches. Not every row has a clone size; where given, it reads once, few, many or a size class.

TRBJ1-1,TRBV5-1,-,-,TGCGCCAGCAGCTTGGCCCCAATGAACACTGAAGCTTTCTTT,CASSLAPMNTEAFF
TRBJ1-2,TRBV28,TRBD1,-,TGTGCCAGCAGTCCCGACAGGGGGCGGAACTATGGCTACACCTTC,CASSPDRGRNYGYTF
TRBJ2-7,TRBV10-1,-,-,TGCGCCAGCAGTGAGTCGGGGAGCGAGCAGTACTTC,CASSESGSEQYF
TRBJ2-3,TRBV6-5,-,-,TGTGCCAGCAGTTACCCGGAGGGAGGCACAGATACGCAGTATTTT,CASSYPEGGTDTQYF
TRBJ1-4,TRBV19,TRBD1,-,TGTGCCAGTAGTCATCAGGACAGGGGTAATGAAAAACTGTTTTTT,CASSHQDRGNEKLFF
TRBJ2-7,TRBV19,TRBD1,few,TGTGCCAGTAGTATCTCGGGCCCCGGGACAGAGGATTACGAGCAGTACTTC,CASSISGPGTEDYEQYF
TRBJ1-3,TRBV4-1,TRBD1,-,TGCGCCAGCAGCCAAGAGAACAGGGGACGGAGAAACACCATATATTTT,CASSQENRGRRNTIYF
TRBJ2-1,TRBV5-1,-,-,TGCGCCAGCAGCTTGGTAGCAGGGGGAGGATTCAATGAGCAGTTCTTC,CASSLVAGGGFNEQFF
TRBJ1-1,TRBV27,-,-,TGTGCCAGCAGTTTATTCCCCATGGGGAGAGAGGCTTTCTTT,CASSLFPMGREAFF
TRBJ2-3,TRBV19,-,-,TGTGCCAGTAGTACCCTACCCCCGCGGAGGGCGAGGCAGTATTTT,CASSTLPPRRARQYF
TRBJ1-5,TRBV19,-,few,TGTGCCAGTAGTATGTACAGTAGTCAGCCCCAGCATTTT,CASSMYSSQPQHF
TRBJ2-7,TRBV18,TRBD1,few,TGTGCCAGCTCACCACTTCAAGGACAGGGCAGATACTACGAGCAGTACTTC,CASSPLQGQGRYYEQYF
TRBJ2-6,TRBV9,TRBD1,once,TGTGCCAGCAGCGTGCCCCGGGACAGGGGAGACTCTGGGGCCAACGTCCTGACTTTC,CASSVPRDRGDSGANVLTF
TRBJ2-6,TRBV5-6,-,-,TGTGCCAGCAGCCAACCACACTCTGGGGCCAACGTCCTGACTTTC,CASSQPHSGANVLTF
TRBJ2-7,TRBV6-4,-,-,TGTGCCAGCAGTGACTCTGGCGGATCCTACGAGCAGTACTTC,CASSDSGGSYEQYF
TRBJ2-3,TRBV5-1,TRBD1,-,TGCGCCAGCAGCTTGGCAGGACAGGGAAGCACAGATACGCAGTATTTT,CASSLAGQGSTDTQYF
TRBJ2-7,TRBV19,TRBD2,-,TGTGCCAGTAGTCCGAGGACTAGCGGATCCTACGAGCAGTACTTC,CASSPRTSGSYEQYF
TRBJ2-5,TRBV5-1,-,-,TGCGCCAGCAGCTTGGGAGGGTTGGGTGAGGAGACCCAGTACTTC,CASSLGGLGEETQYF
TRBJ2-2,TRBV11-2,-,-,TGTGCCAGCAGCTTAGAATTACAGGGCGGTGCCGGGGAGCTGTTTTTT,CASSLELQGGAGELFF
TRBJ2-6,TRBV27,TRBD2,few,TGTGCCAGCAGCCCGAGGGCGGGGGTAACTGGGGCCAACGTCCTGACTTTC,CASSPRAGVTGANVLTF
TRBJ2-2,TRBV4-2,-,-,TGTGCCAGCAGCCAGGAAGGACATATGAACACCGGGGAGCTGTTTTTT,CASSQEGHMNTGELFF
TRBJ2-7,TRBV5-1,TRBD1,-,TGCGCCAGCAGCTGGATCCCCAGCAGGGGGTTTGGCTACGAGCAGTACTTC,CASSWIPSRGFGYEQYF
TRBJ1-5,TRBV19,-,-,TGTGCCAGCTCGGGTGATAGCAATCAGCCCCAGCATTTT,CASSGDSNQPQHF
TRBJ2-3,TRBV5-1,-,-,TGCGCCAGCTCGGCCGCGGTCACAGATACGCAGTATTTT,CASSAAVTDTQYF
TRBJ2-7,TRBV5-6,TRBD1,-,TGTGCCAGCAGCTACCGGGACAGATGGGGGGAGCAGTACTTC,CASSYRDRWGEQYF
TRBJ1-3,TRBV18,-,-,TGTGCCAGCTCACCACTTCAACCCTATGAGGGAAACACCATATATTTT,CASSPLQPYEGNTIYF
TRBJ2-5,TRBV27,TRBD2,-,TGTGCCAGCACCCGGAGTGGACTAGCGGGAGTGGGGCTTCAAGAGACCCAGTACTTC,CASTRSGLAGVGLQETQYF
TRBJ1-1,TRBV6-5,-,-,TGTGCCAGCAGTACAACGGGGGTAAGGAACACTGAAGCTTTCTTT,CASSTTGVRNTEAFF
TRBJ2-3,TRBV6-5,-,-,TGTGCCAGCAGTTATATGGGCGGGATAGTGGATACGCAGTATTTT,CASSYMGGIVDTQYF
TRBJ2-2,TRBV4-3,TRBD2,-,TGCGCCAGCAGCCAAGTTGGAGCGGGAGGGGGAACCGGGGAGCTGTTTTTT,CASSQVGAGGGTGELFF
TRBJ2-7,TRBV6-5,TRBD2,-,TGTGCCAGCAGTTACTCGTTAGCGGGACCGTCCTACGAGCAGTACTTC,CASSYSLAGPSYEQYF
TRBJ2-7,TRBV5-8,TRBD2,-,TGTGCCAGCAGCTTGGAGTCGGTACTAGCGGAGCCCTTCTACGAGCAGTACTTC,CASSLESVLAEPFYEQYF
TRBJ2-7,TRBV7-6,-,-,TGTGCCAGCAGCTCACCACAGGGAACAACTGTCTACGAGCAGTACTTC,CASSSPQGTTVYEQYF
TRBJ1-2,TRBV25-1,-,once,TGTGCCAGCAGGGGGCCTGACTATGGCTACACCTTC,CASRGPDYGYTF
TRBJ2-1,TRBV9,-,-,TGTGCCAGCAGCGTAGAACCACGCAGCTCCTACAATGAGCAGTTCTTC,CASSVEPRSSYNEQFF
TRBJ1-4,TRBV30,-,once,TGTGCCTGGAGGATTACAGAGCTTAATGAAAAACTGTTTTTT,CAWRITELNEKLFF
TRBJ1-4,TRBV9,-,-,TGTGCCAGCAGCGTAGCCGGGGAAAAACTGTTTTTT,CASSVAGEKLFF
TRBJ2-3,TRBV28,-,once,TGTGCCAACGCGGCTCCAAGCACAGATACGCAGTATTTT,CANAAPSTDTQYF
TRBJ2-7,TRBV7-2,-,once,TGTGCCAGCAGCCCCTCTCAGGGGTACGAGCAGTACTTC,CASSPSQGYEQYF
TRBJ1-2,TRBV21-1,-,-,TGTGCCAGCAGAAAAACAGGGAGCAAATACTATGGCTACACCTTC,CASRKTGSKYYGYTF
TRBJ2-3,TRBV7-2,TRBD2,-,TGTGCCAGCAGCCCTGATAATTGGGCGGGGGGATCAGATACGCAGTATTTT,CASSPDNWAGGSDTQYF
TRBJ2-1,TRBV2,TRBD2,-,TGTGCCAGCCTTTCCGGGACTAGCGGAGTCCGTAGCTACAATGAGCAGTTCTTC,CASLSGTSGVRSYNEQFF
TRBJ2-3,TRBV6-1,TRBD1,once,TGTGCCAGCACAGGGGGCGCCGGAACAGATACGCAGTATTTT,CASTGGAGTDTQYF
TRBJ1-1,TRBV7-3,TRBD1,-,TGTGCCAGCAGCTTAACCGGACAGGGGAACACTGAAGCTTTCTTT,CASSLTGQGNTEAFF
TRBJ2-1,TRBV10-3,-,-,TGTGCCATCAGTGCCAACAATGAGCAGTTCTTC,CAISANNEQFF
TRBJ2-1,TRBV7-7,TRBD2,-,TGTGCCAGCAGCTCTCGCCCTGGGCTAGCGGTATTCAATGAGCAGTTCTTC,CASSSRPGLAVFNEQFF
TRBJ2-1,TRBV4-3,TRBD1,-,TGCGCCAGCAGCTACGGGACAGGAAGAGTCAATGAGCAGTTCTTC,CASSYGTGRVNEQFF
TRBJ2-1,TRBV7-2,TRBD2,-,TGTGCCAGCAGCTTGATGGCACTAGCGGGGATCCTATACAATGAGCAGTTCTTC,CASSLMALAGILYNEQFF
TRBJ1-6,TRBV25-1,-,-,TGTGCCAGCAGTGATAGGGTTGGCAGGGATAATTCACCCCTCCACTTT,CASSDRVGRDNSPLHF
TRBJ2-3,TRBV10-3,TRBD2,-,TGTGCCATCCTTAGCGGGAGGGGGAAAGATACGCAGTATTTT,CAILSGRGKDTQYF
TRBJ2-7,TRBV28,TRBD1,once,TGTGCCAGCAGTTTATTCGACAGGGGAACCTACGAGCAGTACTTC,CASSLFDRGTYEQYF
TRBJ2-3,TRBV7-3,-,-,TGTGCCAGCAGCTTAGGTCTGCGGCAGGGAGATACGCAGTATTTT,CASSLGLRQGDTQYF
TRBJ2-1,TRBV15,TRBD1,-,TGTGCCACCGGGCGGGACAGGGGGTACAATGAGCAGTTCTTC,CATGRDRGYNEQFF
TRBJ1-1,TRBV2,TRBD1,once,TGTGCCAGCAGTGAGTTTCCTACAGGGGGTCTCAACACTGAAGCTTTCTTT,CASSEFPTGGLNTEAFF
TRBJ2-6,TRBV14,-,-,TGTGCCAGCAGCCAAGTACGGACAGCTGGGGCCAACGTCCTGACTTTC,CASSQVRTAGANVLTF
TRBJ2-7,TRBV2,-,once,TGTGCCAGCAGTGAACAGGGGATGCACTACGAGCAGTACTTC,CASSEQGMHYEQYF
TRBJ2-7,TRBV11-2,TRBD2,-,TGTGCCAGCAGGACCGGGACTAACTCCTACGAGCAGTACTTC,CASRTGTNSYEQYF
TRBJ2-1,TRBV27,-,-,TGTGCCAGCAGTTTTCGGGGGACGTACAATGAGCAGTTCTTC,CASSFRGTYNEQFF
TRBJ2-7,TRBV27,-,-,TGTGCCAGCAGTTTACAGGGTTTTCCCTACGAGCAGTACTTC,CASSLQGFPYEQYF
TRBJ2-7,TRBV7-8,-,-,TGTGCCAGCAGCTTAACAGGGAACTACGAGCAGTACTTC,CASSLTGNYEQYF